Below, 13 T cell receptor beta chains from the same sample are listed, as sequenced in a study of blood T cell repertoires in COVID-19 (dated by TCRdb to 2019 to 2021). Libraries were built with the immunoSEQ multiplex PCR assay. TCRdb obtained this table from immuneACCESS and retained in-frame rearrangements with V and J assigned. These tables miss some clones; where compared with another copy, unresolved V genes account for less than half of the shortfall, and the remainder is unexplained. This sample has about 330,000 clones in its table, and over 75% of those were observed once. More than 0.8% of the sample goes to the ten largest clones. Material for sequencing was PBMCs or T cells enriched from blood (not recorded which). All receptors come from a woman aged 25 to 39 who had recovered from COVID-19.

The chain's CDR3 is CAVQGLGHGYTF. The DNA for the CDR3 is TGTGCAGTCCAAGGTCTGGGGCATGGCTACACCTTC. The chain carries TRBV12-3 or TRBV12-4 and TRBJ1-2; D may be TRBD1 (5 bases). The length of the CDR3 is 12 residues.

The chain recombines TRBV5-4 with TRBJ1-2; TRBD1 matches 8 bases. Germline V gene lookup returns CDR1 SGHNT and CDR2 YYREEE (reference sequence). The CDR3 length is 13 residues. V shed 4 bases and J 5 bases; nucleotides not matched to a gene: 4. CDR3 region: CASSPRTGYGYTF. The CDR3 nucleotides read TGTGCCAGCAGCCCAAGGACAGGGTATGGCTACACCTTC.

The CDR3 DNA is TGTGCCAGCTCACCAACCGGAGGGGTCACCGGGGAGCTGTTTTTT. It yields the protein CASSPTGGVTGELFF. The chain is built from TRBV18 and TRBJ2-2; perhaps TRBD2 as D (6 bases). Germline V CDR1 and CDR2: KGHSH, LQKENI. CDR3 size: 15 residues. Trimming pared 2 bases from V and 4 bases from J, leaving 11 bases between.

This chain uses TRBV7-8 with TRBJ2-7; 8 bases map to TRBD1. CDR3 length: 15 amino acids. Germline lookup yields CDR1 SGHVS and CDR2 FQNEAQ. V was pared by 1 base and J by 3 bases, with 5 bases of the junction left unmatched. The CDR3 nucleotides are TGTGCCAGCAGCTTAGATTGGACAGGGAACTACGAGCAGTACTTC. This encodes CASSLDWTGNYEQYF.

V usage is TRBV4-1 and J usage is TRBJ1-6, with D maybe TRBD1 (6 bases). The CDR3 runs to 15 residues. V was pared by 4 bases and J by 7 bases, with 14 bases between. Germline loops: CDR1 MGHRA, CDR2 YSYEKL. CDR3 DNA: TGCGCCAGCAGCCCCCCGGGGGGGGCGAATTCACCCCTCCACTTT. This gives the protein CASSPPGGANSPLHF.

The rearrangement joins TRBV28 to TRBJ2-2; a possible D gene is TRBD1 (7 bases). CDR3 length equals 16 residues. Deletions cut 7 bases from V and 3 bases from J, with 18 bases between. Germline V CDR1 and CDR2: MDHEN, SYDVKM. Here the CDR3 DNA reads TGTGCCAGCACAGAGGGGGCGCGGGGTGACACCGGGGAGCTGTTTTTT. Translated: CASTEGARGDTGELFF.

V usage is TRBV6-6 and J usage is TRBJ2-5; D remains unclear. In germline, CDR1 is MNHNY, CDR2 SVGAGI (reference sequence). V lost 8 bases, J lost 5 bases, and 15 bases lay in between. The CDR3 loop spans 13 amino acids. CDR3 residues: CASGSVGWETQYF. The CDR3 DNA sequence: TGTGCCAGCGGAAGCGTCGGGTGGGAGACCCAGTACTTC.

The chain couples TRBV6-6 to TRBJ2-7, with 12 bases matching TRBD2. The CDR3 loop spans 15 amino acids. Germline V gives CDR1 MNHNY, CDR2 SVGAGI (reference sequence). V shed 5 bases and J 0 bases; nucleotides not matched to a gene: 2. The CDR3 loop is CASSKTSGSSYEQYF. As DNA, the CDR3 is TGTGCCAGCAGTAAGACTAGCGGGAGCTCCTACGAGCAGTACTTC.

This clone was counted a few times. The chain combines TRBV7-9 with TRBJ2-3; possible D gene TRBD2, 5 bases. CDR3 size: 14 residues. V was clipped by 5 bases and J by 0 bases, with 9 bases between them. The germline V gene has CDR1 SEHNR and CDR2 FQNEAQ (reference sequence). CDR3 sequence (DNA): TGTGCCAGCAGCCCGGGGAGAAGCACAGATACGCAGTATTTT. Protein sequence: CASSPGRSTDTQYF.

The rearrangement joins TRBV13 to TRBJ2-1; 7 positions agree with TRBD1. The trim removed 5 bases at V and 6 bases at J, leaving 16 bases unmatched. The germline V gene encodes CDR1 PRHDT and CDR2 FYEKMQ (reference sequence). The CDR3 is made up of 17 amino acids. The CDR3 DNA sequence: TGTGCCAGCAGCGACGGGACAGACCCATCCGGATCCAATGAGCAGTTCTTC. This sequence encodes CASSDGTDPSGSNEQFF.

The gene calls are TRBV5-1 and TRBJ1-1; maybe TRBD1 (6 bases). The CDR3 length is 15 residues. Germline CDR1 is SGHRS and CDR2 is YFSETQ. Trimming removed 4 bases from V and 1 base from J, with 14 bases in between. The CDR3 DNA reads TGCGCCAGCAGCCCCTCGGGGACACAGAACACTGAAGCTTTCTTT. This sequence encodes CASSPSGTQNTEAFF.

The DNA for the CDR3 is TGTGCCAGCAGTCTAGGAAACACCATATATTTT. This encodes CASSLGNTIYF. This rearrangement joins TRBV2 to TRBJ1-3; unclear D gene. This CDR3 has 11 residues. Germline V lookup: CDR1 SNHLY, CDR2 FYNNEI. V lost 5 bases and J 4 bases, leaving 3 bases between the germline ends.

This clone turned up a few times. V is TRBV19 and J is TRBJ1-1; D is perhaps TRBD1 (5 bases). The germline CDR1 and CDR2 sequences are LNHDA and SQIVND (reference sequence). Trimming took off 6 bases at V and 4 bases at J, with 18 bases between the two ends. The CDR3 totals 15 residues. As DNA, the CDR3 is TGTGCCAGTAGACAAAGCAGGGCGAAGGTCACTGAAGCTTTCTTT. Its protein product is CASRQSRAKVTEAFF.